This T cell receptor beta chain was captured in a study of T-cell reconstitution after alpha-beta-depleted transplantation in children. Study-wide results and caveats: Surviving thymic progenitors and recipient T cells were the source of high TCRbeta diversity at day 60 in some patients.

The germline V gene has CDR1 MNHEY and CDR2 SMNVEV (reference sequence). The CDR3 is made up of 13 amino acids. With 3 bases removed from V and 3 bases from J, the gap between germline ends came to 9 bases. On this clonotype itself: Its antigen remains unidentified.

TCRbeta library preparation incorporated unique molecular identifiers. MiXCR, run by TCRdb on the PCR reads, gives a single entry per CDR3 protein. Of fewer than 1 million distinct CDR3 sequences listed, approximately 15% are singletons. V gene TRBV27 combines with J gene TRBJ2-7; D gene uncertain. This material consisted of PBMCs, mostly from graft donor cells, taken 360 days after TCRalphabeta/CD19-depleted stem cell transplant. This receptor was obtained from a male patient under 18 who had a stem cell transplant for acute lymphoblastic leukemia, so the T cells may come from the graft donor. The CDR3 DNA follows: TGTGCCAGCAGTTTTCAAGTAGACTACGAGCAGTACTTC. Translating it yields CASSFQVDYEQYF.